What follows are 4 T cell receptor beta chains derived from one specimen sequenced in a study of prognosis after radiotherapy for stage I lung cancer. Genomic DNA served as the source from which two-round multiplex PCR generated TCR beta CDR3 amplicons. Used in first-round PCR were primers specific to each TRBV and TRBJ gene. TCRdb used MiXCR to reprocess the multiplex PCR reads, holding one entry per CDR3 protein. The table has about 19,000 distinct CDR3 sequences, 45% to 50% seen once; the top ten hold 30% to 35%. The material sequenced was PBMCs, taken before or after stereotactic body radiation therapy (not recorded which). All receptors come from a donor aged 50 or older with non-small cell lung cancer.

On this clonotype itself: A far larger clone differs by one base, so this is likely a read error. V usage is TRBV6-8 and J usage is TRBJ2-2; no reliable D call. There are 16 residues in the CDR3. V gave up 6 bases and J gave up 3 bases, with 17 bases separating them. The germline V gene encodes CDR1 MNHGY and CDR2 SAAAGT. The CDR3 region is CASSLVLAAYTGELFF. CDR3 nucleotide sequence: TGTGCCAGCAGCCTCGTGCTGGCGGCTTACACCGGGGAGCTGTTTTTT.

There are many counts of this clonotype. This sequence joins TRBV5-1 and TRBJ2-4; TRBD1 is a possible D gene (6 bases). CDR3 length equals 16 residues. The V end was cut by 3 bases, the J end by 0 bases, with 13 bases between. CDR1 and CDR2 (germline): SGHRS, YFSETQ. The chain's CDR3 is CASSSGTTLAKNIQYF. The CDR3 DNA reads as TGCGCCAGCAGCTCCGGGACAACCCTAGCCAAAAACATTCAGTACTTC.

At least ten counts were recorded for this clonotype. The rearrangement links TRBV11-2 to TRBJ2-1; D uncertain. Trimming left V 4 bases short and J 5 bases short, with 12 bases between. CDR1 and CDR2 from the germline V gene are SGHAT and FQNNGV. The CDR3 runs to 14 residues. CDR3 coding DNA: TGTGCCAGCAGCTCTTTGGACGGCCACAATGAGCAGTTCTTC. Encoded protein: CASSSLDGHNEQFF. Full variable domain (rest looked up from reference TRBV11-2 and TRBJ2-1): EAGVAQSPRYKIIEKRQSVAFWCNPISGHATLYWYQQILGQGPKLLIQFQNNGVVDDSQLPKDRFSAERLKGVDSTLKIQPAKLEDSAVYLCASSSLDGHNEQFFGPGTRLTVL.

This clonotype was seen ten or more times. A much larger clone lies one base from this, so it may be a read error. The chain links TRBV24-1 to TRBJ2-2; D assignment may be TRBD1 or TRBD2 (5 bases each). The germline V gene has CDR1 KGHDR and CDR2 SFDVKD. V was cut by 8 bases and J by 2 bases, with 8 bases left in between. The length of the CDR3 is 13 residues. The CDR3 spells CATKGPNTGELFF. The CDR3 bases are TGTGCCACCAAGGGACCCAACACCGGGGAGCTGTTTTTT.